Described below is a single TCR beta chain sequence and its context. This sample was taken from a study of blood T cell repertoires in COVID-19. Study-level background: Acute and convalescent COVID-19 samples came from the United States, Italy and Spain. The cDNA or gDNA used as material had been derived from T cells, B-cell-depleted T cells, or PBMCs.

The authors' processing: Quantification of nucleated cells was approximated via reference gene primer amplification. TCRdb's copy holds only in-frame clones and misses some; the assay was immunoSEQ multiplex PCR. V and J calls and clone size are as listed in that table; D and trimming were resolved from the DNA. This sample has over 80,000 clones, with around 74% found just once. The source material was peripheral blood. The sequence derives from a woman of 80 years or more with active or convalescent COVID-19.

In nucleotides, the CDR3 is TGTGCCAGCAGCGGCGAGGGGGATCCTCACAATGAGCAGTTCTTC. Translated: CASSGEGDPHNEQFF. The J gene is TRBJ2-1, the V gene TRBV9; the D gene is possibly TRBD1 (6 bases). V lost 3 bases and J lost 5, with 15 bases in between. CDR3 length equals 15 residues. Germline V lookup: CDR1 SGDLS, CDR2 YYNGEE.